This T cell receptor (beta chain) was sequenced during a study of T cell responses to AZD1222 COVID-19 vaccine. The repertoire was sequenced with immunoSEQ multiplex PCR; TCRdb's copy has only in-frame clones and lacks some. This table holds about 130,000 clones, 80% to 90% found once. A word on this clone: Antigen specificity is unknown.

Study results and caveats: The study identified only 6 or 7 AZD1222 recipients as seropositive at baseline.

The V gene's germline CDR1 is SGHDN and CDR2 FVKESK. This CDR3 spans 17 amino acids. Trimming stripped 4 bases from V and 4 bases from J, with 23 bases between. This clonotype was sampled from an adult in good health. V is TRBV14 and J is TRBJ2-7; D is ambiguous. This material consisted of peripheral blood, taken on day 0 of MenACWY control vaccination. The CDR3 protein is CASSRRSSVGFLYEQYF. For the CDR3, the DNA is TGTGCCAGCAGCCGTAGAAGCTCCGTAGGTTTCTTATACGAGCAGTACTTC.